Each of the 18 T cell receptor beta chains below was sequenced from the same sample in a study of memory CD4+ T cells and cytomegalovirus serostatus. Generated by immunoSEQ multiplex PCR, the TCRdb table keeps only in-frame clones and is missing some. The sample has 45,000 to 55,000 clones, just over 75% seen once; the top ten hold roughly 1.5%. The sort gate was single viable CD3+CD4+CD8-CD45RO+ cells for memory CD4+ T cells. Material: memory CD4+ T cells from blood. Receptors were obtained from an adult in good health and CMV-seronegative.

V is TRBV28 and J is TRBJ1-3, with 7 nucleotides matching TRBD1. CDR1 and CDR2 (germline): MDHEN, SYDVKM. This CDR3 contains 15 residues. The junction had 5 bases not matched to a gene; V was cut back by 6 bases and J by 0 bases. CDR3 sequence reads: CASSLGGSSGNTIYF. The CDR3 nucleotides read TGTGCCAGCAGCCTAGGGGGCTCCTCTGGAAACACCATATATTTT.

The chain links TRBV4-3 to TRBJ2-7; the D is unclear. Germline CDR1 is LGHNA and CDR2 is YSLEER. The V gene lost 3 bases and the J gene lost 0 bases, with 9 bases spanning the gap. CDR3 size: 14 residues. The CDR3 DNA reads as TGCGCCAGCAGCCAGGAGACACACTCCTACGAGCAGTACTTC. Translating gives CASSQETHSYEQYF.

V gene TRBV7-8 combines with J gene TRBJ1-2; no firm D call. From germline, CDR1 is SGHVS and CDR2 FQNEAQ. V shed 1 base and J shed 5 bases, with 8 bases lying between them. The CDR3 has 13 amino acids. The DNA for the CDR3 is TGTGCCAGCAGCTTAGGACACATATATGGCTACACCTTC. This sequence encodes CASSLGHIYGYTF.

The J gene is TRBJ2-5, the V gene TRBV9; D may be TRBD2 (6 bases). V was clipped by 0 bases and J by 5 bases, with 14 bases between them. The CDR3 is 15 amino acids. Germline CDR1 and CDR2: SGDLS and YYNGEE. The CDR3 nucleotides read TGTGCCAGCAGCGTAGTGGGGGACTCAGGGGAGACCCAGTACTTC. It encodes CASSVVGDSGETQYF. The variable domain in full, completed from reference TRBV9 and TRBJ2-5, reads DSGVTQTPKHLITATGQRVTLRCSPRSGDLSVYWYQQSLDQGLQFLIQYYNGEERAKGNILERFSAQQFPDLHSELNLSSLELGDSALYFCASSVVGDSGETQYFGPGTRLLVL.

The V call is TRBV7-9, the J call TRBJ2-7; the D gene is possibly TRBD1 (6 bases). V gave up 11 bases and J gave up 3 bases, with 20 bases separating them. This CDR3 has 14 residues. In germline, CDR1 is SEHNR, CDR2 FQNEAQ (reference sequence). Written as DNA, the CDR3 is TGTGCCTCCGAATCCGGCAGGGGTATCTACGAGCAGTACTTC. Encoded protein: CASESGRGIYEQYF.

This clone was seen a handful of times. The chain employs TRBV10-3 and TRBJ1-2; tentatively, D is TRBD1 (6 bases). The V and J ends lost 1 base and 7 bases respectively, with 10 bases between them. Per the germline V gene, CDR1 is ENHRY and CDR2 is SYGVKD. The CDR3 is 13 amino acids. CDR3 coding DNA: TGTGCCATCAGTGAGTACAGGGCTGGTGGCTACACCTTC. It encodes CAISEYRAGGYTF.

This clone was found a few times. V is TRBV19 and J is TRBJ1-3; no reliable D call. This CDR3 contains 14 residues. CDR1 LNHDA and CDR2 SQIVND come from the germline V gene (reference sequence). The V end lost 7 bases, the J end lost 0 bases, and 10 bases lay between the germline ends. The CDR3 DNA reads TGTGCCAGTACTCTATCGGCCTCTGGAAACACCATATATTTT. Its protein product is CASTLSASGNTIYF.

The CDR3 loop reads CASSLGGGQPQHF. The CDR3 DNA sequence: TGTGCCAGCTCTCTCGGAGGGGGACAGCCCCAGCATTTT. The V call is TRBV18, the J call TRBJ1-5; TRBD1 is a possible D gene (6 bases). V was shortened by 6 bases and J by 7 bases, with 13 bases between the two germline ends. Looked up from germline, CDR1 is KGHSH and CDR2 is LQKENI. The CDR3 spans 13 residues.

The count of this clone is one. The V and J genes are TRBV7-2 and TRBJ1-1; D is undetermined. The CDR3 length is 16 residues. Germline CDR1 is SGHTA and CDR2 is FQGNSA. Trimming removed 1 base from V and 3 bases from J, with 15 bases in between. DNA of the CDR3: TGTGCCAGCAGCTTAGGGACTCAAATGTCTTACACTGAAGCTTTCTTT. The encoded protein is CASSLGTQMSYTEAFF.

V and J are TRBV6-5 and TRBJ2-1; tentatively, D is TRBD1 or TRBD2 (5 bases each). Trimming left V 5 bases short and J 10 bases short, with 21 bases between. The CDR3 has 15 residues. In germline, CDR1 is MNHEY, CDR2 SVGAGI. This CDR3 is CASSRPGRVATEQFF. In DNA, the CDR3 is TGTGCCAGCAGTAGACCGGGACGGGTCGCTACGGAGCAGTTCTTC.

The rearrangement links TRBV7-8 to TRBJ1-4, with TRBD1 matching over 9 bases. The germline V gene has CDR1 SGHVS and CDR2 FQNEAQ. The CDR3 sequence is 16 residues long. V lost 1 base, J lost 7 bases, and 7 bases stayed unmatched. CDR3 in DNA: TGTGCCAGCAGCTTAGTGACCGGGACAGGGTCTGAAAAACTGTTTTTT. It is translated as CASSLVTGTGSEKLFF.

V is TRBV5-5 and J is TRBJ2-7; D is perhaps TRBD2 (5 bases). CDR3 length: 15 residues. V gave up 4 bases and J gave up 7 bases, with 21 bases separating them. CDR1 is SGHKS, CDR2 YYEKEE, per germline (reference sequence). CDR3 coding DNA: TGTGCCAGCAGCCTAAGGACGCGGAGGCTGTGGGAGCAGTACTTC. This encodes CASSLRTRRLWEQYF. The variable domain in full, completed from reference TRBV5-5 and TRBJ2-7, reads DAGVTQSPTHLIKTRGQQVTLRCSPISGHKSVSWYQQVLGQGPQFIFQYYEKEERGRGNFPDRFSARQFPNYSSELNVNALLLGDSALYLCASSLRTRRLWEQYFGPGTRLTVT.

The chain links TRBV4-1 to TRBJ1-5; D not resolved. The CDR3 contains 17 residues. Germline-derived CDR1 and CDR2 are MGHRA and YSYEKL. Deletions cut 0 bases from V and 3 bases from J, with 15 bases between. Written as DNA, the CDR3 is TGCGCCAGCAGCCAAGAGTTGTGGCAGAGCCTCAATCAGCCCCAGCATTTT. It specifies CASSQELWQSLNQPQHF.

This clone is medium-sized within its sample. The chain is built from TRBV30 and TRBJ1-2; 9 nucleotides match TRBD1. Per the germline V gene, CDR1 is GTSNPN and CDR2 is SVGIG (reference sequence). This CDR3 has 15 amino acids. J lost 7 bases, V lost 2 bases, and 11 bases had no gene match. This chain's CDR3 is CAWSTPTGGERGYTF. CDR3 DNA sequence: TGTGCCTGGAGTACCCCGACAGGGGGAGAGCGTGGCTACACCTTC.

The V and J genes are TRBV28 and TRBJ2-7; D is uncertain. Trimming removed 2 bases from V and 3 bases from J, with 23 bases in between. Germline values: CDR1 MDHEN, CDR2 SYDVKM. The CDR3 sequence is 18 residues long. DNA for the CDR3: TGTGCCAGCAGTTTACCTCCCCCCTTAGAACAGTCCAACTACGAGCAGTACTTC. Its translation is CASSLPPPLEQSNYEQYF. The full variable domain, its missing parts supplied by reference TRBV28 and TRBJ2-7, is DVKVTQSSRYLVKRTGEKVFLECVQDMDHENMFWYRQDPGLGLRLIYFSYDVKMKEKGDIPEGYSVSREKKERFSLILESASTNQTSMYLCASSLPPPLEQSNYEQYFGPGTRLTVT.

This clone was seen a handful of times. The chain is built from TRBV6-1 and TRBJ2-7; 7 bases map to TRBD2. This CDR3 is built from 13 residues. Germline CDR1 reads MNHNS; CDR2 reads SASEGT. V dropped 5 bases and J dropped 3; count of bases not matched to a gene: 4. The CDR3 reads CASSRTRDYEQYF. In DNA form, the CDR3 reads TGTGCCAGCAGTCGGACTAGAGACTACGAGCAGTACTTC.

There are many counts of this clone. The gene calls are TRBV5-5 and TRBJ1-2, with D perhaps TRBD1 (6 bases). The CDR3 has 13 residues. V was cut by 4 bases and J by 5 bases, with 12 bases left in between. CDR1 and CDR2 (germline): SGHKS, YYEKEE (reference sequence). For the CDR3, the DNA is TGTGCCAGCAGCCGCAGAGGGGGGTATGGCTACACCTTC. This codes for CASSRRGGYGYTF.

The CDR3 coding sequence is TGTGCCAGTAGTATAGATATCTTGACGGTGGAAGCTTTCTTT. Protein product: CASSIDILTVEAFF. The chain uses TRBV19 and TRBJ1-1; D is ambiguous. Trimming cost V 0 bases and J 8 bases, with 13 bases left between them. Germline V gene lookup returns CDR1 LNHDA and CDR2 SQIVND (reference sequence). This CDR3 has 14 residues.